The present entry profiles one TCR beta chain with its context. What antigen it recognizes has not been identified. Base quality data are lacking; no much larger clone is found one base away. The entry originates in a study of T cells in tuberculosis (dated by TCRdb to the late 2010s). With regard to the full study: The study combined CD1B tetramers and high-throughput TCR immunosequencing to characterize T cells specific for the mycobacterial lipid antigen glucose monomycolate (GMM). IGRA-negative adolescents, IGRA-positive adolescents with latent tuberculosis and adults with active tuberculosis, about 9 per group, were compared in a South African clinical cohort.

TCR libraries were generated with the immunoSEQ multiplex PCR assay, using TCR-beta and/or TCR-alpha/delta assays for each sample. The Illumina high-throughput platform was used to sequence the amplified TCR libraries. The authors' pipeline ran thus. Clustering and dimensionality reduction were performed using pairwise TCRdist distances among GMM-specific receptors from ex vivo sorted or in vitro expanded T cells. Each clinical repertoire received a mean NN-distance score, defined as the average TCRdist to the nearest 10% of tetramer-positive reference sequences. GEM TCR motif frequency was calculated as the fraction of unique TCRs that matched known GEM sequences in V/J usage and CDR3 length. Active tuberculosis was classified by linear discriminant analysis with leave-one-out cross-validation, implemented in scikit-learn. TCRdb mirrors the immuneACCESS table, restricted to in-frame sequences. Some clones are absent from its copies; in checked studies, under half trace to an unresolved V gene, and the reason for the others is unknown. V, J and clone size reflect that table, while D and trimming were determined from the DNA. Here the sample has about 29,000 clones; 85% to 95% occur a single time. The ten most abundant clones make up 4% to 5.5% of the sample.

Here is what the overall study found, with its caveats: Using GEM motif frequencies, a classifier achieved under 75% accuracy, whereas a classifier built on the diverse GMM-specific repertoire got to around 90% accuracy (AUROC over 0.8). Smaller NN-distances were partly driven by shorter CDR3-alpha lengths in active tuberculosis patients, and statistical significance was not reached for the TCR-beta difference. Compared with IGRA-negative controls, TCR-alpha repertoires from active tuberculosis had smaller mean NN-distances to GMM-specific TCRs, which suggests clonal expansion of these TCRs. Clinical samples were selected based on the availability of cryopreserved specimens, with adults included as active tuberculosis cases and adolescents included as controls.

At study entry, a tuberculin skin test and the QuantiFERON-TB GOLD In-Tube IGRA were used to screen adolescents for latent tuberculosis infection. Unsorted cryopreserved PBMC were immunosequenced, covering on average about 96,000 T cells per clinical donor. Eleven high schools in the Worcester region of the Western Cape, South Africa, served as enrollment sites for adolescents aged 12 to 18 years. Some ten M. tuberculosis-infected adolescents and ten uninfected adolescents were selected, with the two groups matched for age and sex. PBMC from adolescents were isolated by density centrifugation from freshly drawn heparinized blood and then cryopreserved. The trim is 5 bases for V and 0 bases for J, with a gap of 19 bases between the germline ends. Including the terminal cysteine and phenylalanine, the CDR3 comprises 17 residues. Of the read, only the CDR3 DNA is kept; its 51 bases are in frame from base 1. CDR1 and CDR2, per the germline V gene, are SGHTA and FQGNSA.

This sequence was found in a donor under 30 with latent tuberculosis or without tuberculosis infection. The material sequenced was PBMCs. Here the chain combines TRBV7-2 and TRBJ1-2, and possibly TRBD1, on 5 matching bases. DNA sequence: TGTGCCAGCAGCGGTGGCGGTGCAGGGTCTACTAACTATGGCTACACCTTC. This gives the protein CASSGGGAGSTNYGYTF.